The source of this T cell receptor (beta chain) is a study of T-cell reconstitution after alpha-beta-depleted transplantation in children. Using unique molecular identifiers, the investigators prepared the TCRbeta library. Each CDR3 protein is one row after TCRdb ran MiXCR on the PCR reads. This table holds about 610,000 distinct CDR3 sequences, 8% to 11% found once. Per the germline V gene, CDR1 is DFQATT and CDR2 is SNEGSKA (reference sequence). This CDR3 region has 14 residues. V was trimmed by 0 bases and J by 7 bases, leaving 16 bases between them. This clonotype came up many times. The clonotype was recovered from a human donor who donated a stem cell graft to a child with acute myeloid leukemia. The chain couples TRBV20-1 to TRBJ2-7; D is perhaps TRBD1 or TRBD2 (6 bases each). Source: PBMCs from the stem cell graft donor, taken from the stem cell graft. The CDR3 DNA is TGCAGTGCTAGAGATACTAGGGGGGCTGGGGAGCAGTACTTC. Its translation is CSARDTRGAGEQYF.